This TCR beta chain was retrieved from a study of CD8 T cells in ankylosing spondylitis (dated by TCRdb to 2016 to 2017). With regard to the full study: T cell receptor beta repertoires were profiled in healthy donors and ankylosing spondylitis patients so that disease-linked TCR variants could be found. The whole study cohort included 108 healthy donors and roughly 24 ankylosing spondylitis patients. Peripheral blood was sampled, and synovial fluid was also collected from ankylosing spondylitis patients. The study at large found these results: A TCR beta motif made up of several highly homologous amino acid variants appeared to be characteristic of blood from ankylosing spondylitis patients. Some of the motif variants had been reported before in the synovial fluid and blood of reactive arthritis patients, a finding that suggests common disease-initiation mechanisms. A CD8+ phenotype was shown by the disease-linked clones, which were found at relatively low frequencies in peripheral blood. The disease-linked clones were reported to be significantly enriched in matched synovial fluid samples from ankylosing spondylitis patients.

Counted from cysteine to phenylalanine, this CDR3 has 21 amino acids. The read is trimmed to its CDR3 DNA, 63 bases read in frame from base 1. V lost 1 base and J lost 4 bases; the stretch between them is 32 bases long. Sequences SGHRS (CDR1) and YFSETQ (CDR2) are obtained from the germline V gene. The sequencer was an Illumina HiSeq 2500. Quantitative 5'-RACE with molecular barcodes was used to prepare TCR beta libraries. Per the authors' processing: A new computational method based on a probabilistic model of VDJ rearrangement was used to identify disease-linked TCR variants. TCRdb trimmed the raw reads at Q25, called clones with MiXCR and kept productive beta chains. When rows share a CDR3 protein, they turn into one entry using the most common DNA and genes. Clone size and V and J calls follow TCRdb, not the original study. The sample table records 200,000 to 300,000 distinct CDR3 sequences; roughly 10% of these occur just once. The ten largest clones take up roughly 6.8% of the sample.

This clonotype showed up just a few times. What antigen it recognizes has not been identified. No clone much larger than this one lies a single base away; base qualities are absent. The sequence derives from a male donor with ankylosing spondylitis or in good health (not recorded which). The sequence joins TRBV5-1 to TRBJ1-1; a weak D assignment points to TRBD1 (5 bases agree). The sequenced material came from blood, either unsorted or a sorted T cell fraction (not recorded which). The nucleotides read TGCGCCAGCAGCTTGAAAAACAGAACTTATCGGGGGACCCCCCTGAGCACTGAAGCTTTCTTT. It codes for CASSLKNRTYRGTPLSTEAFF. Supplemented by the reference TRBV5-1 and TRBJ1-1 proteins around the CDR3, the complete variable domain is KAGVTQTPRYLIKTRGQQVTLSCSPISGHRSVSWYQQTPGQGLQFLFEYFSETQRNKGNFPGRFSGRQFSNSRSEMNVSTLELGDSALYLCASSLKNRTYRGTPLSTEAFFGQGTRLTVV.